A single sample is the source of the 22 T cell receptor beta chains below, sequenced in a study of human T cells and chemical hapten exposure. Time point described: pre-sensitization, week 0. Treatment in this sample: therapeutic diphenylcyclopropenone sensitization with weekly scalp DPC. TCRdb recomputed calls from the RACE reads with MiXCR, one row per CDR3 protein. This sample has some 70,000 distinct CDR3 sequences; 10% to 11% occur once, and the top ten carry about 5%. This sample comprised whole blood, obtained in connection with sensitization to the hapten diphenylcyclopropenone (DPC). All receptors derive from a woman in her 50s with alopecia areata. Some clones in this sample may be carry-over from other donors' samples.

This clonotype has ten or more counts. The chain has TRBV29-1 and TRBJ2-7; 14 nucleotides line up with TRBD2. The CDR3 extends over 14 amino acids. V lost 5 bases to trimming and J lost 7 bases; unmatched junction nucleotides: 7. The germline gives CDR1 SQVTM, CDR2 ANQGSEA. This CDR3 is CSVIGLAGGGEQYF. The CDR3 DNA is TGCAGCGTTATCGGACTAGCGGGAGGAGGTGAGCAGTACTTC.

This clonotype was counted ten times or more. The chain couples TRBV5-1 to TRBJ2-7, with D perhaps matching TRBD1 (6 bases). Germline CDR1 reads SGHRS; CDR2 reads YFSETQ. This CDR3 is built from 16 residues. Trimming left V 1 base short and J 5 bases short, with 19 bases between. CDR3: CASSLPRDIPGDEQYF. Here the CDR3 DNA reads TGCGCCAGCAGCTTGCCCCGGGACATCCCAGGGGACGAGCAGTACTTC.

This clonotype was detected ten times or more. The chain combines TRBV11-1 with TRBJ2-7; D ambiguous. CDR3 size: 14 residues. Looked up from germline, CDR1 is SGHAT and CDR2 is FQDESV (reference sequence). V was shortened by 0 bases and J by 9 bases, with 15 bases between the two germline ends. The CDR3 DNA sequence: TGTGCCAGCAGCTTAGCGCTTCCGACATCCGGGCAGTACTTC. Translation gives CASSLALPTSGQYF.

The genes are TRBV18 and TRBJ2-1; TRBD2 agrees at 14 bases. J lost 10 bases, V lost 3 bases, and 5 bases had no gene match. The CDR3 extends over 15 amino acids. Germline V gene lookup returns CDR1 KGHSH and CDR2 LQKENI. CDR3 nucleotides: TGTGCCAGCTCACCGCCGGGACTAGCGGGAGCGGAGCAGTTCTTC. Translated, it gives CASSPPGLAGAEQFF.

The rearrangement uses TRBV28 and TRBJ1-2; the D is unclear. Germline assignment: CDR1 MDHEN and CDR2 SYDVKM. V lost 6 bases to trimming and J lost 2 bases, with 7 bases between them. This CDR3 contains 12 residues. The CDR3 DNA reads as TGTGCCAGCAGGAATAGGAACTATGGCTACACCTTC. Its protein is CASRNRNYGYTF.

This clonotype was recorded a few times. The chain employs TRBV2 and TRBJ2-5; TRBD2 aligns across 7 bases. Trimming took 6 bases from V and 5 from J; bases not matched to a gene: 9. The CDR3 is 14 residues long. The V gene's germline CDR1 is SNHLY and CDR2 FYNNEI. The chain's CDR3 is CASRTHAGRETQYF. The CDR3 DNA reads TGTGCCAGCAGGACCCACGCCGGGAGGGAGACCCAGTACTTC.

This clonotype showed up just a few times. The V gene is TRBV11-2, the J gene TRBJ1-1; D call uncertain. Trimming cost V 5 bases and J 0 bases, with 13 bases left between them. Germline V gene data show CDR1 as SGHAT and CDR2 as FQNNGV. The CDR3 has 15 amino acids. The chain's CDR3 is CASSPETNMNTEAFF. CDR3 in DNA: TGTGCCAGCAGCCCAGAAACGAACATGAACACTGAAGCTTTCTTT.

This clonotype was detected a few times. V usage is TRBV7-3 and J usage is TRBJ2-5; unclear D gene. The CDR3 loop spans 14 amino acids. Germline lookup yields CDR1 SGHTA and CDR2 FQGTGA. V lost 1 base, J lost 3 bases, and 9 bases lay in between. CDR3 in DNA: TGTGCCAGCAGCTTAAATGTGGATGAAGAGACCCAGTACTTC. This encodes CASSLNVDEETQYF. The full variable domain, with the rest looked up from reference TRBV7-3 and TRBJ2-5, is GAGVSQTPSNKVTEKGKYVELRCDPISGHTALYWYRQSLGQGPEFLIYFQGTGAADDSGLPNDRFFAVRPEGSVSTLKIQRTERGDSAVYLCASSLNVDEETQYFGPGTRLLVL.

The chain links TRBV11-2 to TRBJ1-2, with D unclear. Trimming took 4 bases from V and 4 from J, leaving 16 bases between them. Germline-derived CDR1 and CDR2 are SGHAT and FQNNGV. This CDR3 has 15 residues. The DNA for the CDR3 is TGTGCCAGCAGCTACCTTGGGCTCAGCGGCTATGGCTACACCTTC. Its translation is CASSYLGLSGYGYTF.

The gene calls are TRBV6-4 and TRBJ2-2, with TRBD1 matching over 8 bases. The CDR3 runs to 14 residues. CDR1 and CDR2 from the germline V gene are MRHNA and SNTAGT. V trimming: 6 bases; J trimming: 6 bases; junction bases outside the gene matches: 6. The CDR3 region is CASSPQGASGELFF. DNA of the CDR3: TGTGCCAGCAGCCCGCAGGGGGCCTCCGGGGAGCTGTTTTTT.

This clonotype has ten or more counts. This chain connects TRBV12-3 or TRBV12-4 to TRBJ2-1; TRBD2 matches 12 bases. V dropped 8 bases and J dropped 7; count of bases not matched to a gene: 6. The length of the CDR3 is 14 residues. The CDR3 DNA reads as TGTGCCAGCCGCAAACTAGCGGGAGGTAATGAGCAGTTCTTC. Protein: CASRKLAGGNEQFF.

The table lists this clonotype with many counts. CDR3 nucleotide sequence: TGTGCCAGCAGCCCCCGAAGGGTAGAGACTTCCCAGTACTTC. It translates to CASSPRRVETSQYF. The chain is built from TRBV7-6 and TRBJ2-5; D ambiguous. The germline V gene has CDR1 SGHVS and CDR2 FNYEAQ. Trimming cost V 5 bases and J 9 bases, with 19 bases left between them. There are 14 residues in the CDR3.

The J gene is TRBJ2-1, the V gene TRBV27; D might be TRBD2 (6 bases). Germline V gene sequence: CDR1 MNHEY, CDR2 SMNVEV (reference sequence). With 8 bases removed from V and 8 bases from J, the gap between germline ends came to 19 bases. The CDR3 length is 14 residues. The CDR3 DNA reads TGTGCCAGCGGGAAGGATAACGGGAGACATGAGCAGTTCTTC. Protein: CASGKDNGRHEQFF.

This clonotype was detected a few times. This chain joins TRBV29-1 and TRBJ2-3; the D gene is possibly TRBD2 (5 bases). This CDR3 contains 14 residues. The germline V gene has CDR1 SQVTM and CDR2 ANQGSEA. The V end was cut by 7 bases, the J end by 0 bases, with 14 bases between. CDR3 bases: TGCAGCGAAGCGGACGGTCCTAGCACAGATACGCAGTATTTT. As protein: CSEADGPSTDTQYF.

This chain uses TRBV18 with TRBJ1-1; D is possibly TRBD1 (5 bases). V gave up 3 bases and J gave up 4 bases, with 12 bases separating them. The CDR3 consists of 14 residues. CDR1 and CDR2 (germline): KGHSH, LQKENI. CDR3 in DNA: TGTGCCAGCTCACCTATGGGGGGGAGCACTGAAGCTTTCTTT. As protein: CASSPMGGSTEAFF.

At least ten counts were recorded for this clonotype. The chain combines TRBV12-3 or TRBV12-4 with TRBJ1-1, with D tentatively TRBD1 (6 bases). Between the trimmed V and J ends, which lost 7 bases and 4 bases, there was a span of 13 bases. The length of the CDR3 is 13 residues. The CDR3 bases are TGTGCCAGCATGCTAGTAGGGGGCACTGAAGCTTTCTTT. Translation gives CASMLVGGTEAFF.

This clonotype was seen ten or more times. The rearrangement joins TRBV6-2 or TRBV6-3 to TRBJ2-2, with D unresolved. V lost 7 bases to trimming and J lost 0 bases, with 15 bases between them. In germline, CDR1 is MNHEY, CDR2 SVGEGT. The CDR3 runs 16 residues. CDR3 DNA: TGTGCCAGCACCAACGGGCGCACTACGAACACCGGGGAGCTGTTTTTT. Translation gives CASTNGRTTNTGELFF.

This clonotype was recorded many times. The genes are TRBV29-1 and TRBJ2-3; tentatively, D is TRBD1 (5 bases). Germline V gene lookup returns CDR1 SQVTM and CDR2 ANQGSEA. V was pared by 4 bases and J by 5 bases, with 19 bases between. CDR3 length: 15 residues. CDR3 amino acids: CSVGKVSGLGDTQYF. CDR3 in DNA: TGCAGCGTTGGGAAAGTGTCAGGGTTGGGAGATACGCAGTATTTT.

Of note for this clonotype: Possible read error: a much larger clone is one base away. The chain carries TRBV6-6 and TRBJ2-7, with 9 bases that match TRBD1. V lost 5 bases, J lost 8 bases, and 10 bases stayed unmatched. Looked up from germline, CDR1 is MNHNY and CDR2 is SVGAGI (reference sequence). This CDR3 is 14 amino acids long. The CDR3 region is CASSPPGQGSKQYF. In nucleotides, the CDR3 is TGTGCCAGCAGTCCTCCGGGACAGGGCTCCAAGCAGTACTTC.

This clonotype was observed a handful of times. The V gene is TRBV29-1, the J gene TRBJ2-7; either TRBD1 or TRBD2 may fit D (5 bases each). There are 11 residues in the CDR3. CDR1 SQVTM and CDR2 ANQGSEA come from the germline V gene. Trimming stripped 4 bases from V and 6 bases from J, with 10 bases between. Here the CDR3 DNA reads TGCAGCGTTGGAGGGGATCCCGAGCAGTACTTC. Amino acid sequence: CSVGGDPEQYF.

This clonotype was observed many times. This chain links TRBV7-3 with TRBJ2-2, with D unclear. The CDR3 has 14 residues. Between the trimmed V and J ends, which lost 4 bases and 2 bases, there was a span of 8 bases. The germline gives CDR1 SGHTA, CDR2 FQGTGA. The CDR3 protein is CASSSNRNTGELFF. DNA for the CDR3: TGTGCCAGCAGCTCTAACAGAAACACCGGGGAGCTGTTTTTT. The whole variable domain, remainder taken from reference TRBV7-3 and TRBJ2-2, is GAGVSQTPSNKVTEKGKYVELRCDPISGHTALYWYRQSLGQGPEFLIYFQGTGAADDSGLPNDRFFAVRPEGSVSTLKIQRTERGDSAVYLCASSSNRNTGELFFGEGSRLTVL.

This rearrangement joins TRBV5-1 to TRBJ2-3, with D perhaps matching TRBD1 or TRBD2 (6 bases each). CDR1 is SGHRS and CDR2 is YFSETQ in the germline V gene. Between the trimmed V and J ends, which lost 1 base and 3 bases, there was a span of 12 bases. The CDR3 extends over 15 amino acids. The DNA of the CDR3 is TGCGCCAGCAGCTTGAACAGGGCGGGAACAGATACGCAGTATTTT. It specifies CASSLNRAGTDTQYF.